Below are 32 T cell receptor beta chains sequenced from a single sample in a study of tumor and adjacent non-tumor tissue in lung cancer. Three rounds of nested PCR, following a modified ARM-PCR protocol, produced the TCRbeta library. One entry per CDR3 protein results from TCRdb running MiXCR on the multiplex PCR reads. The sample has 220,000 or so distinct CDR3 sequences, around 71% seen once. This sample's RNA came from whole unsorted tissue. The sample consisted of lung tumor tissue. These receptors were collected from a man aged 55 to 70 with non-small cell lung cancer.

On this clonotype itself: At one end, the junction sequence differs from germline, possibly due to a read error. The chain couples TRBV20-1 to TRBJ1-1; D might be TRBD1 (5 bases). Germline values: CDR1 DFQATT, CDR2 SNEGSKA (reference sequence). The CDR3 totals 14 residues. CDR3 sequence reads: CSTRDWQGGTEAFF. The CDR3 region has the DNA TGCAGTACTAGAGATTGGCAGGGTGGCACTGAAGCTTTCTTT.

Many counts were recorded for this clonotype. This chain uses TRBV6-6 with TRBJ1-2; tentative D call: TRBD1 (6 bases). V was pared by 4 bases and J by 2 bases, with 11 bases between. Germline V CDR1 and CDR2: MNHNY, SVGAGI (reference sequence). The CDR3 runs 14 residues. CDR3 sequence: CASSFGTGNYGYTF. The CDR3 coding sequence is TGTGCCAGCAGTTTTGGCACAGGGAACTATGGCTACACCTTC.

Details on this clonotype: The junction departs from germline at one end; a sequencing error may be responsible. V gene TRBV20-1 combines with J gene TRBJ2-7; D is perhaps TRBD1 (6 bases). The CDR3 covers 14 residues. Germline loops: CDR1 DFQATT, CDR2 SNEGSKA (reference sequence). The CDR3 here is CSVSSDRYSYEQYF. In DNA form, the CDR3 reads TGCAGTGTTTCCTCGGACAGATACTCCTACGAGCAATACTTC.

Notes on this clonotype: Just one base apart from a much larger clone, this may be a read error. DNA for the CDR3: TGTGCCAGCAGTTGCCTCCCGGGGACGGGGGAGACCCAGTACTTC. Residues: CASSCLPGTGETQYF. The chain combines TRBV6-5 with TRBJ2-5; TRBD1 or TRBD2 may be the D gene (5 bases each). Germline V gives CDR1 MNHEY, CDR2 SVGAGI. The CDR3 has 15 amino acids. V was trimmed by 4 bases and J by 5 bases, leaving 17 bases between them.

In regard to this clonotype: This may arise from a read error, as a much more abundant clone is one base away. The V call is TRBV20-1, the J call TRBJ2-4; D unclear. This CDR3 has 12 residues. Germline CDR1 and CDR2: DFQATT and SNEGSKA (reference sequence). Trimming took 8 bases from V and 4 from J, leaving 12 bases between them. CDR3 sequence: CSTRTQKNIQYF. The CDR3 coding sequence is TGCAGTACTCGGACGCAAAAAAACATTCAGTACTTC.

As regards this clonotype: This may arise from a read error, as a much more abundant clone is one base away. Here the CDR3 reads CASRGVGQGSAQHF. The CDR3 DNA follows: TGTGCCAGCAGAGGGGTGGGACAGGGATCAGCCCAGCATTTT. The chain uses TRBV6-2 or TRBV6-3 and TRBJ1-5, with 9 positions matching TRBD1. Germline V gene data show CDR1 as MNHEY and CDR2 as SVGEGT. The junction had 11 bases not matched to a gene; V was cut back by 6 bases and J by 11 bases. The CDR3 sequence is 14 residues long.

This clonotype was seen more than once but under ten times. Given a much more abundant clone one base away, this may be a read error. This CDR3 reads CASGLPAGRGPDTQYF. CDR3 bases: TGTGCCAGCGGCTTACCGGCCGGCAGGGGTCCAGATACGCAGTATTTT. The rearrangement links TRBV11-1 to TRBJ2-3; weak D call: TRBD1 (6 bases). CDR3 length: 16 residues. Germline assignment: CDR1 SGHAT and CDR2 FQDESV (reference sequence). The full variable domain, its missing parts supplied by reference TRBV11-1 and TRBJ2-3, is EAEVAQSPRYKITEKSQAVAFWCDPISGHATLYWYRQILGQGPELLVQFQDESVVDDSQLPKDRFSAERLKGVDSTLKIQPAELGDSAMYLCASGLPAGRGPDTQYFGPGTRLTVL.

This clonotype has only a few counts. V and J are TRBV20-1 and TRBJ2-3; D possibly corresponds to TRBD2 (6 bases). Germline-derived CDR1 and CDR2 are DFQATT and SNEGSKA (reference sequence). V lost 3 bases and J 0 bases, leaving 13 bases between the germline ends. CDR3 length equals 15 residues. This CDR3 reads CSASWGSGSTDTQYF. CDR3 nucleotide sequence: TGCAGTGCTAGTTGGGGAAGCGGGAGCACAGATACGCAGTATTTT.

As for this clonotype: A single base separates this from a much larger clone, so it may be a read error. The chain couples TRBV20-1 to TRBJ2-1; D is perhaps TRBD1 (6 bases). Germline V lookup: CDR1 DFQATT, CDR2 SNEGSKA (reference sequence). This CDR3 comprises 14 residues. CDR3 bases: TGCACTGCGCGCACTTGGACAGCCTACAATGAGCAGTTCTTC. Amino acid sequence: CTARTWTAYNEQFF.

At least ten counts were recorded for this clonotype. DNA of the CDR3: TGCAGTGCTAGGAGGGTGGATACGCAGTATTTT. It specifies CSARRVDTQYF. The chain is built from TRBV20-1 and TRBJ2-3, with D possibly TRBD2 on 5 matching bases. The CDR3 spans 11 residues. V lost 3 bases and J 6 bases, leaving 7 bases between the germline ends. Germline values: CDR1 DFQATT, CDR2 SNEGSKA (reference sequence).

To note about this clonotype: A junction boundary mismatches the germline segment, possibly from a read error. The chain employs TRBV6-1 and TRBJ1-6; 7 bases align to TRBD1. The CDR3 loop spans 15 amino acids. Germline V gene sequence: CDR1 MNHNS, CDR2 SASEGT. For the CDR3, the DNA is TGTGACAGCAGTCCTCGGACAGGCCAAAATTCACCCCTCCACTTT. Translation gives CDSSPRTGQNSPLHF.

Details on this clonotype: A much larger clone differs by one base, so this may be a read error. V gene TRBV20-1 combines with J gene TRBJ2-7; D may be TRBD1 (5 bases). Germline-derived CDR1 and CDR2 are DFQATT and SNEGSKA (reference sequence). V lost 2 bases and J 4 bases, leaving 15 bases between the germline ends. This CDR3 spans 14 amino acids. CDR3 nucleotides: TGCAGTGCTAGATTGGCAGGGTCAGGTTACGAGCAGTACGTC. This codes for CSARLAGSGYEQYV.

The chain recombines TRBV20-1 with TRBJ2-7; tentative D call: TRBD2 (6 bases). CDR1 DFQATT and CDR2 SNEGSKA come from the germline V gene (reference sequence). This CDR3 is 12 amino acids long. Between the trimmed V and J ends, which lost 5 bases and 10 bases, there was a span of 18 bases. CDR3 loop: CSARGSGVEQYF. The DNA of the CDR3 is TGCAGTGCTCGGGGGTCTGGGGTCGAACAGTACTTC.

Concerning this clonotype: It may be a read error: a sequence one base away is much more abundant. The chain recombines TRBV14 with TRBJ2-7; D unresolved. The CDR3 extends over 13 amino acids. Germline loops: CDR1 SGHDN, CDR2 FVKESK. CDR3 coding DNA: TGTACCAGCAGCCAAGCGACGGTGGGGGAGCAGTACTTC. This sequence encodes CTSSQATVGEQYF.

V gene TRBV12-3 or TRBV12-4 combines with J gene TRBJ1-5, with unresolved D. CDR3 length equals 13 residues. V was clipped by 11 bases and J by 2 bases, with 13 bases between them. In DNA, the CDR3 is TGTGCCGGCAATTTTGGGGGCAATCAGCCCCAGCATTTT. This encodes CAGNFGGNQPQHF.

The chain carries TRBV10-3 and TRBJ1-5, with unresolved D. V shed 2 bases and J shed 6 bases, with 14 bases lying between them. Looked up from germline, CDR1 is ENHRY and CDR2 is SYGVKD. CDR3 size: 15 residues. CDR3 protein: CAISEGFIEAQPQHF. The CDR3 nucleotides are TGTGCCATCAGTGAGGGCTTTATTGAGGCTCAGCCCCAGCATTTT.

Remarks on this clonotype: One end of the junction does not line up with germline, which may come from a read error. This sequence joins TRBV11-2 and TRBJ2-6; unclear D gene. Germline loops: CDR1 SGHAT, CDR2 FQNNGV. This CDR3 spans 14 amino acids. The CDR3 sequence: CVSSLISGANVLTF. The CDR3, as DNA: TGTGTCAGCAGTCTTATCTCTGGTGCCAATGTCCTGACTTTC.

Concerning this clonotype: The CDR3 end shows no conserved phenylalanine or tryptophan, and so a read error is likely. The rearrangement uses TRBV29-1 and TRBJ1-1; a weak D match, TRBD1 (5 bases). V was pared by 1 base and J by 1 base, with 13 bases between. This CDR3 has 15 amino acids. The germline V gene encodes CDR1 SQVTM and CDR2 ANQGSEA. As DNA, the CDR3 is TGCAGCGTTGAAGGGAGGGACGGAAAGAACACTGAAGCTTTCCTT. This codes for CSVEGRDGKNTEAFL.

About this clonotype itself: As the CDR3 is not closed by the conserved phenylalanine or tryptophan, this likely results from a read error. The rearrangement links TRBV5-4 to TRBJ2-1, with 11 bases aligning to TRBD2. The CDR3 totals 14 residues. The trim removed 3 bases at V and 12 bases at J, leaving 8 bases unmatched. Looked up from germline, CDR1 is SGHNT and CDR2 is YYREEE (reference sequence). For the CDR3, the DNA is TGTGCCAGCAGCTCCTTTGGGCTAGCGGGAGGGCAGTTCTTA. Residues: CASSSFGLAGGQFL.

There are many counts of this clonotype. The rearrangement uses TRBV20-1 and TRBJ2-7; D is unresolved. The CDR3 spans 12 residues. The V and J ends lost 0 bases and 5 bases respectively, with 8 bases between them. Germline values: CDR1 DFQATT, CDR2 SNEGSKA (reference sequence). The CDR3 spells CSARDPLNEQYF. The DNA of the CDR3 is TGCAGTGCTAGAGATCCTCTGAACGAGCAGTACTTC.

Note on this clonotype: The germline gene is not matched at one end of the junction; a read error may be the cause. The chain combines TRBV4-2 with TRBJ1-4; possibly TRBD1 for D (5 bases). The CDR3 spans 14 residues. Germline CDR1 reads LGHNA; CDR2 reads YNFKEQ. Here the CDR3 reads CAGGTGGVNEILFF. The DNA for the CDR3 is TGTGCCGGCGGTACGGGGGGGGTTAATGAAATACTGTTTTTT.

The gene calls are TRBV12-3 or TRBV12-4 and TRBJ1-5, with 10 bases lining up with TRBD1. Germline trimming cut 2 bases from V and 7 bases from J; bases unmatched to any gene: 8. The CDR3 covers 16 residues. In DNA, the CDR3 is TGTGCCAGCAGTTTAAAGGGGACAGGGGTCACACAGCCCCAGCATTTT. Translated: CASSLKGTGVTQPQHF.

As for this clonotype: A read error may account for a junction end that differs from germline. The J gene is TRBJ1-3, the V gene TRBV4-2; D gene uncertain. The germline CDR1 and CDR2 sequences are LGHNA and YNFKEQ. The CDR3 totals 13 residues. This chain's CDR3 is CASIQDFENTIYF. DNA for the CDR3: TGTGCCAGCATCCAAGATTTCGAAAACACCATATATTTT.

This clonotype was detected a few times. The CDR3 region is CSARGASRSYTGELFF. CDR3 bases: TGCAGTGCTAGGGGGGCGAGCAGATCCTACACCGGGGAGCTGTTTTTT. This rearrangement joins TRBV20-1 to TRBJ2-2, with D perhaps TRBD1 (6 bases). The CDR3 has 16 residues. Per the germline V gene, CDR1 is DFQATT and CDR2 is SNEGSKA (reference sequence). Trimming took off 3 bases at V and 3 bases at J, with 17 bases between the two ends.

Regarding this clonotype: The junction does not match germline at one end; this may be a read error. The chain is built from TRBV20-1 and TRBJ1-5; tentatively, D is TRBD1 (5 bases). Looked up from germline, CDR1 is DFQATT and CDR2 is SNEGSKA (reference sequence). This CDR3 is built from 14 residues. The CDR3 bases are TGCAGTGCTAAGTTTGTAGGGGTTGATCAACCCCAGCATTTT. Protein: CSAKFVGVDQPQHF.

Regarding this clonotype: A much larger clone lies one base from this, so it may be a read error. The chain carries TRBV20-1 and TRBJ1-1, with D perhaps TRBD1 (6 bases). Germline V lookup: CDR1 DFQATT, CDR2 SNEGSKA (reference sequence). CDR3 length: 15 residues. CDR3 sequence: CSVRDPRGGDTEAFF. CDR3 sequence (DNA): TGCAGTGTTAGAGATCCCAGGGGAGGGGACACTGAAGCTTTCTTT.

The V gene is TRBV6-2 or TRBV6-3, the J gene TRBJ2-7, with TRBD2 matching over 14 bases. Per germline, CDR1 MNHEY and CDR2 SVGEGT. J was trimmed by 1 base and V by 2 bases; bases with no gene match: 10. The CDR3 runs 19 residues. The CDR3 loop reads CASSYPGLAGEQRSYEQYV. Written as DNA, the CDR3 is TGTGCCAGCAGTTACCCGGGACTAGCGGGAGAGCAACGGTCCTACGAGCAGTACGTC.

This clonotype has at least ten counts. CDR3 residues: CASSLGTALSTDTQYF. Written as DNA, the CDR3 is TGCGCCAGCAGCTTGGGGACAGCCCTTAGCACAGATACGCAGTATTTT. V and J are TRBV5-1 and TRBJ2-3, with TRBD1 as a possible D gene (6 bases). This CDR3 region has 16 residues. The V gene lost 0 bases and the J gene lost 0 bases, with 11 bases spanning the gap. Germline CDR1 and CDR2: SGHRS and YFSETQ.

The V call is TRBV29-1, the J call TRBJ2-1; D unresolved. The germline gives CDR1 SQVTM, CDR2 ANQGSEA. The CDR3 runs 13 residues. This chain's CDR3 is CSIEDPTGDEQFF. The CDR3 DNA follows: TGCAGTATTGAAGATCCAACCGGAGATGAGCAGTTCTTC.

Of note for this clonotype: One end of the junction does not line up with germline, which may come from a read error. The chain uses TRBV13 and TRBJ2-2, with 7 bases fitting TRBD2. There are 16 residues in the CDR3. Germline V CDR1 and CDR2: PRHDT, FYEKMQ (reference sequence). CDR3 region: CASSPVSGERSGEPFF. The CDR3 DNA reads as TGTGCCAGCAGCCCAGTCAGCGGGGAGAGGTCCGGGGAGCCGTTTTTT.

About this clonotype: Possible read error: a much larger clone is one base away. The J gene is TRBJ1-1, the V gene TRBV20-1; no firm D call. The CDR3 covers 13 residues. V was shortened by 3 bases and J by 2 bases, with 10 bases between the two germline ends. CDR1 DFQATT and CDR2 SNEGSKA come from the germline V gene (reference sequence). The DNA of the CDR3 is TGCAGTGCTAGCCCAGAGGGAAACACTGAAGCTTTCTTT. Its translation is CSASPEGNTEAFF.

In its sample, this clonotype was seen a few times. J is TRBJ2-1 and V is TRBV10-2; TRBD2 aligns across 7 bases. The germline V gene has CDR1 WSHSY and CDR2 SAAADI. V shed 6 bases and J 4 bases; nucleotides not matched to a gene: 6. The CDR3 extends over 14 amino acids. In DNA, the CDR3 is TGCGCCAGCAGGGGTCACGGGGGGTACAATGAGCAGTTCTTC. Translated, it gives CASRGHGGYNEQFF.